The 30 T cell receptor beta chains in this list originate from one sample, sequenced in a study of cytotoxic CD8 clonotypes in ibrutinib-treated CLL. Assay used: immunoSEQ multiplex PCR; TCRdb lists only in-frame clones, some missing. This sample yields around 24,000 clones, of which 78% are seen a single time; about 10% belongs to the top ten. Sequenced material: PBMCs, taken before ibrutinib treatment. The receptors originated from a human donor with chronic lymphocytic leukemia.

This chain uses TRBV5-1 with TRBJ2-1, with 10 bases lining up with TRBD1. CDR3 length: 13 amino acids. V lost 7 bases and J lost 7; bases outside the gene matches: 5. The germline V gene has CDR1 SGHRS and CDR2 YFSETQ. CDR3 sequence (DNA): TGCGCCAGCGAAATGGACAGGGGGAATGAGCAGTTCTTC. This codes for CASEMDRGNEQFF. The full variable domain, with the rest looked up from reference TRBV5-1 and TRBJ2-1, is KAGVTQTPRYLIKTRGQQVTLSCSPISGHRSVSWYQQTPGQGLQFLFEYFSETQRNKGNFPGRFSGRQFSNSRSEMNVSTLELGDSALYLCASEMDRGNEQFFGPGTRLTVL.

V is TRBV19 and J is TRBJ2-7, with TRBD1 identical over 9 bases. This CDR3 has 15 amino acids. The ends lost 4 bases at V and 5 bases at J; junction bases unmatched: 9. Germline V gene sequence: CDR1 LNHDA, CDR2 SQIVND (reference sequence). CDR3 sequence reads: CASSSITGGVDEQYF. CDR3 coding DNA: TGTGCCAGTAGTAGTATTACAGGGGGCGTGGACGAGCAGTACTTC.

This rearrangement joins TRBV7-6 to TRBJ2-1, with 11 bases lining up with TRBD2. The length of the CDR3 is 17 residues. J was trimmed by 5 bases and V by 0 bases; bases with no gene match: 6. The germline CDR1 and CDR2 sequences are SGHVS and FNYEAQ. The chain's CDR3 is CASSLAGLAGGNNEQFF. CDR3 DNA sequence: TGTGCCAGCAGCTTAGCGGGGCTAGCGGGAGGTAACAATGAGCAGTTCTTC.

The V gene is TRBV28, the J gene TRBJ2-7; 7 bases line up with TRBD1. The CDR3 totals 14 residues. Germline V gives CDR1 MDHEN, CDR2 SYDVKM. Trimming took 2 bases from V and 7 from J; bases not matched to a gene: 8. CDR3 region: CASSLARPGGEQYF. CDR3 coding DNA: TGTGCCAGCAGTTTAGCCAGGCCAGGGGGAGAGCAGTACTTC.

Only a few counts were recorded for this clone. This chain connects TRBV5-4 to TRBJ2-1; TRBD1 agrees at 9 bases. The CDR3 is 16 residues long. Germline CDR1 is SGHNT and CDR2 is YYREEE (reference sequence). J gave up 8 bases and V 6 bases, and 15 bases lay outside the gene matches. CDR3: CASTRPRQGVPDEQFF. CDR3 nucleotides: TGTGCCAGCACCCGACCGAGACAGGGGGTCCCTGATGAGCAGTTCTTC. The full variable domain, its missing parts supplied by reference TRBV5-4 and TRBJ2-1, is ETGVTQSPTHLIKTRGQQVTLRCSSQSGHNTVSWYQQALGQGPQFIFQYYREEENGRGNFPPRFSGLQFPNYSSELNVNALELDDSALYLCASTRPRQGVPDEQFFGPGTRLTVL.

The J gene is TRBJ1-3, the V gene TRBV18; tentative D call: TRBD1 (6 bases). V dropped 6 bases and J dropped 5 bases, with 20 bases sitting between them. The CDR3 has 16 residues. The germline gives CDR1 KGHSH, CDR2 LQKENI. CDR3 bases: TGTGCCAGCTCCCCCCCCGCGCAGGGGCCTAGAAACACCATATATTTT. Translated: CASSPPAQGPRNTIYF.

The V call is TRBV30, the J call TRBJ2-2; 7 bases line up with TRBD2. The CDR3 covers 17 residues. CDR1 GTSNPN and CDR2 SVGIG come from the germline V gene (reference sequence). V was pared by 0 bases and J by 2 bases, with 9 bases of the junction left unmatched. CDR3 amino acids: CAWSVRVGLPNTGELFF. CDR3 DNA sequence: TGTGCCTGGAGTGTACGGGTGGGACTACCTAACACCGGGGAGCTGTTTTTT.

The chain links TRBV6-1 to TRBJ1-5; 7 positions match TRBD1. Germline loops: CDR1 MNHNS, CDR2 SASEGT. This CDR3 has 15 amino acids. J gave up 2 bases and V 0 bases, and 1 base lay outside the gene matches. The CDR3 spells CASSEARGGNQPQHF. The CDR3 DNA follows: TGTGCCAGCAGTGAAGCCAGGGGGGGCAATCAGCCCCAGCATTTT.

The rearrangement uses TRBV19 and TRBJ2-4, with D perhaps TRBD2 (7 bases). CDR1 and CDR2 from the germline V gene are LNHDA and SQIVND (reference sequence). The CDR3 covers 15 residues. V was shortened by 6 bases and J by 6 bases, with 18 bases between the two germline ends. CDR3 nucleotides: TGTGCCAGTAGCCCTAGGGGGAGGGTCGGAAACATTCAGTACTTC. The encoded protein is CASSPRGRVGNIQYF.

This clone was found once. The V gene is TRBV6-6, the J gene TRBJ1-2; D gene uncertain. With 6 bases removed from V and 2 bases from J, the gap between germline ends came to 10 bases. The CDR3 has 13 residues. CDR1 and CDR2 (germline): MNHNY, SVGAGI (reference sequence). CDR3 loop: CASSPTGNYGYTF. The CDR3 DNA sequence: TGTGCCAGCAGCCCGACTGGGAACTATGGCTACACCTTC.

The CDR3, as DNA: TGTGCCAGCAGTGACTTAGGGACTAGCGGCTACAATGAGCAGTTCTTC. It translates to CASSDLGTSGYNEQFF. The chain is built from TRBV6-4 and TRBJ2-1; the match to TRBD2 covers 11 bases. Germline CDR1 reads MRHNA; CDR2 reads SNTAGT. The ends lost 1 base at V and 3 bases at J; junction bases unmatched: 2. The CDR3 is made up of 16 amino acids.

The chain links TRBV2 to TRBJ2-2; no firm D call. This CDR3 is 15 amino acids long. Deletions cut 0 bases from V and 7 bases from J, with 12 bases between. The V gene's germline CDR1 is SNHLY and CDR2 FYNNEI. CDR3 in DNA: TGTGCCAGCAGTGAAGCTAGTGTGGCACACGGGGAGCTGTTTTTT. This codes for CASSEASVAHGELFF.

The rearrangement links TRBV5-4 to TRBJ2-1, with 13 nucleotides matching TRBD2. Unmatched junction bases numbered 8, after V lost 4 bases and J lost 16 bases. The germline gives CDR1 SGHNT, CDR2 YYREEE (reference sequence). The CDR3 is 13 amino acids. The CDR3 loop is CASSQLAGGPGFF. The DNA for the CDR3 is TGTGCCAGCAGCCAACTAGCGGGAGGGCCAGGATTCTTC.

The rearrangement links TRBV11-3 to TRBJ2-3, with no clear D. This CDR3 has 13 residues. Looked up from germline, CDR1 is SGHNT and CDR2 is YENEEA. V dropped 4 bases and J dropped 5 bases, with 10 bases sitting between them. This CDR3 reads CASSSAPLDTQYF. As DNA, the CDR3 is TGTGCCAGCAGCTCTGCACCCTTAGATACGCAGTATTTT. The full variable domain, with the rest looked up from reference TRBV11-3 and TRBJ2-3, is EAGVVQSPRYKIIEKKQPVAFWCNPISGHNTLYWYLQNLGQGPELLIRYENEEAVDDSQLPKDRFSAERLKGVDSTLKIQPAELGDSAVYLCASSSAPLDTQYFGPGTRLTVL.

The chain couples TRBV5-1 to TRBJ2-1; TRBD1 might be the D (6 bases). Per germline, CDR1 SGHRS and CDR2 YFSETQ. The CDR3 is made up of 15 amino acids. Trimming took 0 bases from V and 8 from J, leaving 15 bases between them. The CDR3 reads CASSLAQGPVDEQFF. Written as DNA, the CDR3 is TGCGCCAGCAGCTTGGCCCAGGGGCCTGTGGATGAGCAGTTCTTC.

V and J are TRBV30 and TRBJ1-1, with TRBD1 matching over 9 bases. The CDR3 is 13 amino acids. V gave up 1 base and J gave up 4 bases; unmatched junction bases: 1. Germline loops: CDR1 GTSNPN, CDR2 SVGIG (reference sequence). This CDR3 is CAWSATGGTEAFF. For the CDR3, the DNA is TGTGCCTGGAGTGCGACAGGGGGCACTGAAGCTTTCTTT.

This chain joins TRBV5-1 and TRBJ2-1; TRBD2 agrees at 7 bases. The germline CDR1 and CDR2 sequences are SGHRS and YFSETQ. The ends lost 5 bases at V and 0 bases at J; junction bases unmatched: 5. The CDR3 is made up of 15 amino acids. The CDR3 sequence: CASSSGSSSYNEQFF. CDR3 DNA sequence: TGCGCCAGCAGTAGCGGGTCTAGCTCCTACAATGAGCAGTTCTTC.

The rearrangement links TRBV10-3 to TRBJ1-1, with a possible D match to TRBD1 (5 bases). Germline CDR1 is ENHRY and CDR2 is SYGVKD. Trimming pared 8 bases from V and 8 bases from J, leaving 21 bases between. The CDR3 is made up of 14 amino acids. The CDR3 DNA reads TGTGCCATCGCCGCGGGAGGCGACAGCGCCGAAGCTTTCTTT. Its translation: CAIAAGGDSAEAFF.

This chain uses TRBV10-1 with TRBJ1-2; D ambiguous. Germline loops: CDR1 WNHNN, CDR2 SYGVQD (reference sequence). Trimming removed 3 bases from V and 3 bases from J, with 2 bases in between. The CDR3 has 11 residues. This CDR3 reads CASSDDYGYTF. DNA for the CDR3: TGCGCCAGCAGTGATGACTATGGCTACACCTTC.

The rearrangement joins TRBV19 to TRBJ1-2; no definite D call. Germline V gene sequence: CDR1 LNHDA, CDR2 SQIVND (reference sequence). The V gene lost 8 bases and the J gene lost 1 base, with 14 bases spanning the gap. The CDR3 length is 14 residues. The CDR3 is CASRTGRINYGYTF. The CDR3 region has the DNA TGTGCCAGTCGTACGGGGAGGATTAACTATGGCTACACCTTC.

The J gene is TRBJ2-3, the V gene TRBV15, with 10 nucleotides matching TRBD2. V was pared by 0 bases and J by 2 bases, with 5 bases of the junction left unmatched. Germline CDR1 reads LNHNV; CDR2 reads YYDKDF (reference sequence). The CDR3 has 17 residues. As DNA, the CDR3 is TGTGCCACCAGCAGAGAGCCCCTAGCGGGAGTCACAGATACGCAGTATTTT. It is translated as CATSREPLAGVTDTQYF.

The CDR3 loop reads CASSPLAGDLEQYF. The CDR3, as DNA: TGTGCCAGCAGCCCCCTAGCGGGAGATCTCGAGCAGTACTTC. The genes are TRBV7-2 and TRBJ2-7; 10 positions match TRBD2. Germline V gene lookup returns CDR1 SGHTA and CDR2 FQGNSA. The CDR3 length is 14 residues. With V trimmed by 5 bases and J by 6 bases, 7 bases remained unmatched.

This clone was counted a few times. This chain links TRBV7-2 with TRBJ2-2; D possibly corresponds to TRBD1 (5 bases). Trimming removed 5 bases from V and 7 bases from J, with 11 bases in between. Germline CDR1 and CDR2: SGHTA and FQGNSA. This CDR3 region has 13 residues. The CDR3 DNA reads TGTGCCAGCAGCGCCCGACAGAACGGGGAGCTGTTTTTT. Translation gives CASSARQNGELFF.

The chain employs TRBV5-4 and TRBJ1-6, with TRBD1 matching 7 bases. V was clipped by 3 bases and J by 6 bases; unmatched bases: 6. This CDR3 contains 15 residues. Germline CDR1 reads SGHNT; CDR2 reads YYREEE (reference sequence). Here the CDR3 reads CASSSTGPLNSPLHF. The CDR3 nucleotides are TGTGCCAGCAGCTCGACAGGGCCTCTTAATTCACCCCTCCACTTT. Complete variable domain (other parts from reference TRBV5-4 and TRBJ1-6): ETGVTQSPTHLIKTRGQQVTLRCSSQSGHNTVSWYQQALGQGPQFIFQYYREEENGRGNFPPRFSGLQFPNYSSELNVNALELDDSALYLCASSSTGPLNSPLHFGNGTRLTVT.

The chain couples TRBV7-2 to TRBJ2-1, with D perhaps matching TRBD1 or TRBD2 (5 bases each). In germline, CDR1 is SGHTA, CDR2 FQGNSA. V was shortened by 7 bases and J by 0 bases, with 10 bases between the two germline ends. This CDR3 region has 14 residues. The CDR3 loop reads CASISGGSYNEQFF. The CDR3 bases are TGTGCCAGCATATCTGGGGGCTCCTACAATGAGCAGTTCTTC.

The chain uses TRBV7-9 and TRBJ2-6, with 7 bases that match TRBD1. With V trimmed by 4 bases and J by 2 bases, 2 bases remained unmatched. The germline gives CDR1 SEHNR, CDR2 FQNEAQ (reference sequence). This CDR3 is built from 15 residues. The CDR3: CASSSGQPGANVLTF. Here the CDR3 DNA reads TGTGCCAGCAGCTCGGGACAGCCTGGGGCCAACGTCCTGACTTTC.

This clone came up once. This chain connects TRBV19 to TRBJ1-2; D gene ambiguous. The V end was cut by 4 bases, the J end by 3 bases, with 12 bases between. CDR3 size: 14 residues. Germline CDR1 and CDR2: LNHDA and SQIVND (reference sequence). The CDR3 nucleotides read TGTGCCAGTAGTAAGGACTCGGGTCACTATGGCTACACCTTC. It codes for CASSKDSGHYGYTF.

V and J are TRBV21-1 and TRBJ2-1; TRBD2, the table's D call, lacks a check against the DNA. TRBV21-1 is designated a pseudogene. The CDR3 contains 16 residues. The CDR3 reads CASSKAGLAGTDEQFF. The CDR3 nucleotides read TGTGCCAGCAGCAAAGCGGGGCTAGCGGGAACAGATGAGCAGTTCTTC.

CDR3 loop: CASSAQGSNYGYTF. CDR3 coding DNA: TGTGCCAGCAGCGCCCAGGGATCTAACTATGGCTACACCTTC. The V gene is TRBV2, the J gene TRBJ1-2; possible D gene TRBD1, 5 bases. Germline CDR1 reads SNHLY; CDR2 reads FYNNEI. The CDR3 length is 14 residues. Trimming pared 6 bases from V and 0 bases from J, leaving 11 bases between.

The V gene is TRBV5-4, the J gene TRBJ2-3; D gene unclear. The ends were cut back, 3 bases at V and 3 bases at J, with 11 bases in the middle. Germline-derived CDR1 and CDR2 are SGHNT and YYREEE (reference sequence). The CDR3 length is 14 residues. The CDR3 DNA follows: TGTGCCAGCAGCTCGGGCCTCCGGACAGATACGCAGTATTTT. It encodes CASSSGLRTDTQYF.